Presented here are 27 T cell receptor beta chains from one specimen sequenced in a study of PD-L1 blockade in urothelial cancer (dated by TCRdb to 2017 to 2019). Library generation was performed with the immunoSEQ multiplex PCR assay. Held by TCRdb, this immuneACCESS table contains in-frame sequences only and omits some clones. Under half of the omission traces to an unresolved V gene where checked; the cause of the rest is unknown. The sample data list about 110,000 clones, and approximately 85% of these were observed just once. The top ten clonotypes cover 2.4% of the sample. This specimen consisted of PBMCs, obtained around atezolizumab (anti-PD-L1) treatment. These receptors were taken from a man in his fifties with urothelial cancer.

The J gene is TRBJ2-3, the V gene TRBV18; 7 bases line up with TRBD2. J lost 0 bases, V lost 2 bases, and 5 bases had no gene match. Germline CDR1 KGHSH, CDR2 LQKENI. The length of the CDR3 is 16 residues. CDR3 coding DNA: TGTGCCAGCTCACCAAACCCTAGCGGTAGCACAGATACGCAGTATTTT. Residues: CASSPNPSGSTDTQYF.

This clone was counted once. The chain couples TRBV9 to TRBJ2-3; 9 nucleotides align to TRBD2. The CDR3 length is 16 residues. With V trimmed by 3 bases and J by 6 bases, 11 bases remained unmatched. Germline lookup yields CDR1 SGDLS and CDR2 YYNGEE. This CDR3 reads CASSGAGGPSPDTQYF. DNA of the CDR3: TGTGCCAGCAGCGGGGCGGGAGGGCCCAGTCCCGATACGCAGTATTTT.

V usage is TRBV20-1 and J usage is TRBJ2-5; 10 bases map to TRBD2. Germline V gene lookup returns CDR1 DFQATT and CDR2 SNEGSKA (reference sequence). The CDR3 consists of 11 residues. The chain's CDR3 is CGSSGSRTQYF. CDR3 in DNA: TGCGGCTCTAGCGGGAGTCGGACCCAGTACTTC.

CDR3 bases: TGTGCCAGTAGTATATCGGTCGGGACTAGCGGGGGGGAGACCCAGTACTTC. Its translation: CASSISVGTSGGETQYF. The chain joins TRBV19 to TRBJ2-5, with 15 bases fitting TRBD2. Unmatched junction bases numbered 6, after V lost 2 bases and J lost 5 bases. The CDR3 totals 17 residues. CDR1 is LNHDA, CDR2 SQIVND, per germline (reference sequence).

J is TRBJ1-2 and V is TRBV11-2; D is ambiguous. The germline V gene encodes CDR1 SGHAT and CDR2 FQNNGV. With 2 bases removed from V and 4 bases from J, the gap between germline ends came to 14 bases. This CDR3 has 15 residues. CDR3 coding DNA: TGTGCCAGCAGCTTATACACACACAGCTTCTATGGCTACACCTTC. Protein product: CASSLYTHSFYGYTF.

This sequence joins TRBV6-6 and TRBJ2-7, with 8 bases aligning to TRBD1. V shed 2 bases, J shed 5 bases, and the junction held 8 bases outside the gene matches. The CDR3 consists of 15 residues. Germline values: CDR1 MNHNY, CDR2 SVGAGI (reference sequence). CDR3 bases: TGTGCCAGCAGTTACCCGGACAGGGTAATCGACGAGCAGTACTTC. The encoded protein is CASSYPDRVIDEQYF.

The chain couples TRBV28 to TRBJ2-2; possibly TRBD2 for D (5 bases). The CDR3 runs to 14 residues. Germline V CDR1 and CDR2: MDHEN, SYDVKM. Trimming took 7 bases from V and 3 from J, leaving 12 bases between them. The CDR3 bases are TGTGCCAGCACCCGAGGGCAGGACACCGGGGAGCTGTTTTTT. Translating it yields CASTRGQDTGELFF.

J is TRBJ2-7 and V is TRBV28; D perhaps matches TRBD2 (5 bases). From germline, CDR1 is MDHEN and CDR2 SYDVKM. V lost 8 bases and J lost 5, with 22 bases in between. This CDR3 is 15 amino acids long. CDR3 sequence reads: CASAYYLRVFNEQYF. The CDR3 nucleotides read TGTGCCAGCGCCTACTATTTGAGGGTTTTCAACGAGCAGTACTTC.

This rearrangement joins TRBV15 to TRBJ2-7; 12 nucleotides align to TRBD2. In germline, CDR1 is LNHNV, CDR2 YYDKDF (reference sequence). This CDR3 region has 17 residues. J gave up 4 bases and V 1 base, and 8 bases lay outside the gene matches. This chain's CDR3 is CATSRAVRTSGTYEQYF. The CDR3 region has the DNA TGTGCCACCAGCAGAGCCGTACGGACTAGCGGGACATACGAGCAGTACTTC.

The chain combines TRBV28 with TRBJ2-7; no definite D call. Trimming removed 2 bases at V and 3 bases at J, with 14 bases between. The CDR3 covers 15 residues. Per germline, CDR1 MDHEN and CDR2 SYDVKM. CDR3 DNA: TGTGCCAGCAGTTTAAGTTTGACAACCCACTACGAGCAGTACTTC. Protein: CASSLSLTTHYEQYF.

The gene calls are TRBV7-9 and TRBJ2-5; 8 nucleotides agree with TRBD2. Germline V gene sequence: CDR1 SEHNR, CDR2 FQNEAQ (reference sequence). The CDR3 has 13 residues. The trim removed 7 bases at V and 1 base at J, leaving 2 bases unmatched. The DNA of the CDR3 is TGTGCCAGCACTACTAGCGGCCAAGAGACCCAGTACTTC. Amino acids: CASTTSGQETQYF.

This clone appeared a few times. J is TRBJ1-6 and V is TRBV30; TRBD1 is a possible D gene (5 bases). Looked up from germline, CDR1 is GTSNPN and CDR2 is SVGIG (reference sequence). The V end was cut by 3 bases, the J end by 7 bases, with 10 bases between. The CDR3 spans 13 residues. CDR3 bases: TGTGCCTGGAGCCCAGGGAACAATTCACCCCTCCACTTT. Translation: CAWSPGNNSPLHF.

The CDR3 region has the DNA TGTGCCAGCAGCAAGACTAGCGGTCCCTACGAGCAGTACTTC. Encoded protein: CASSKTSGPYEQYF. The chain employs TRBV7-3 and TRBJ2-7, with 9 bases aligning to TRBD2. This CDR3 has 14 amino acids. The V segment lost 5 bases and the J segment 2 bases; nucleotides outside the gene matches: 4. Germline CDR1 is SGHTA and CDR2 is FQGTGA.

This clone showed up just a few times. The chain recombines TRBV7-9 with TRBJ1-1, with no clear D. Germline lookup yields CDR1 SEHNR and CDR2 FQNEAQ (reference sequence). Trimming cost V 7 bases and J 7 bases, with 13 bases left between them. The CDR3 consists of 12 residues. CDR3 region: CASKESEDEAFF. CDR3 bases: TGTGCCAGCAAGGAATCCGAGGATGAAGCTTTCTTT.

CDR3 nucleotides: TGTGCCAGCAGCGTAGACTCTCGGAATTCACCCCTCCACTTT. It codes for CASSVDSRNSPLHF. The chain combines TRBV9 with TRBJ1-6; D is unresolved. CDR3 size: 14 residues. Deletions cut 0 bases from V and 7 bases from J, with 8 bases between. Germline lookup yields CDR1 SGDLS and CDR2 YYNGEE.

The J gene is TRBJ1-1, the V gene TRBV18, with 8 nucleotides matching TRBD1. This CDR3 is 15 amino acids long. Germline CDR1 and CDR2: KGHSH and LQKENI. J gave up 2 bases and V 4 bases, and 6 bases lay outside the gene matches. The CDR3 loop is CASSRNGQGNTEAFF. In DNA form, the CDR3 reads TGTGCCAGCTCACGAAATGGACAGGGTAACACTGAAGCTTTCTTT.

J is TRBJ1-6 and V is TRBV28, with TRBD1 identical over 8 bases. V trimming: 5 bases; J trimming: 4 bases; junction bases outside the gene matches: 7. The germline CDR1 and CDR2 sequences are MDHEN and SYDVKM. The CDR3 totals 16 residues. The CDR3 nucleotides read TGTGCCAGCAGTGGGGGACAGGCCCTTTATAATTCACCCCTCCACTTT. Its protein product is CASSGGQALYNSPLHF.

V gene TRBV11-1 combines with J gene TRBJ2-7, with D maybe TRBD1 (5 bases). The CDR3 has 13 residues. From germline, CDR1 is SGHAT and CDR2 FQDESV (reference sequence). Trimming removed 5 bases from V and 2 bases from J, with 10 bases in between. This CDR3 is CASSLDRAYEQYF. The CDR3 nucleotides read TGTGCCAGCAGCCTTGACAGAGCCTACGAGCAGTACTTC.

The chain uses TRBV27 and TRBJ1-4; perhaps TRBD1 as D (5 bases). The CDR3 is 15 residues long. Germline V gene sequence: CDR1 MNHEY, CDR2 SMNVEV (reference sequence). Trimming took off 6 bases at V and 8 bases at J, with 19 bases between the two ends. CDR3 protein: CASSRLGGDFEKLFF. DNA for the CDR3: TGTGCCAGCAGCCGCCTGGGGGGAGACTTCGAAAAACTGTTTTTT.

This rearrangement joins TRBV7-9 to TRBJ1-5; D remains unclear. V shed 6 bases and J shed 3 bases, with 15 bases lying between them. The CDR3 spans 15 residues. From germline, CDR1 is SEHNR and CDR2 FQNEAQ (reference sequence). CDR3 sequence (DNA): TGTGCCAGCAGTCCGGGGAGTACCAACAATCAGCCCCAGCATTTT. Its protein is CASSPGSTNNQPQHF.

V gene TRBV11-3 combines with J gene TRBJ2-3; TRBD1 matches at 8 bases. Germline loops: CDR1 SGHNT, CDR2 YENEEA. The J segment lost 11 bases and the V segment lost 6 bases, leaving 10 bases of the junction unmatched. CDR3 length: 13 residues. This chain's CDR3 is CASSLEQGAKQYF. The CDR3 DNA reads TGTGCCAGCAGTCTCGAGCAGGGGGCTAAGCAGTATTTT.

V gene TRBV28 combines with J gene TRBJ2-3; TRBD2 aligns across 10 bases. The junction had 16 bases not matched to a gene; V was cut back by 5 bases and J by 5 bases. This CDR3 comprises 18 residues. Per the germline V gene, CDR1 is MDHEN and CDR2 is SYDVKM. The CDR3 DNA reads TGTGCCAGCAGTCTAATTAAGCGGGAGGGCCGTTCGAGAGATACGCAGTATTTT. It yields the protein CASSLIKREGRSRDTQYF.

The V call is TRBV6-1, the J call TRBJ1-1; D not resolved. Per germline, CDR1 MNHNS and CDR2 SASEGT. The CDR3 contains 15 residues. V lost 2 bases and J 1 base, leaving 11 bases between the germline ends. CDR3 amino acids: CASSELFPGNTEAFF. In nucleotides, the CDR3 is TGTGCCAGCAGTGAATTGTTTCCCGGGAACACTGAAGCTTTCTTT.

The V and J genes are TRBV13 and TRBJ2-3; TRBD2 is a possible D gene (7 bases). Germline V gene lookup returns CDR1 PRHDT and CDR2 FYEKMQ (reference sequence). The CDR3 has 14 amino acids. Trimming pared 3 bases from V and 6 bases from J, leaving 13 bases between. CDR3 nucleotide sequence: TGTGCCAGCAGCTTCGGACTAGGGGGGGATACGCAGTATTTT. Protein: CASSFGLGGDTQYF.

The J gene is TRBJ2-5, the V gene TRBV9; D perhaps matches TRBD2 (6 bases). CDR1 SGDLS and CDR2 YYNGEE come from the germline V gene. The CDR3 runs to 14 residues. Trimming cost V 4 bases and J 5 bases, with 15 bases left between them. CDR3 residues: CASSPGTSLETQYF. The CDR3 DNA is TGTGCCAGCAGCCCAGGGACTTCGCTGGAGACCCAGTACTTC.

The chain has TRBV15 and TRBJ2-6, with D perhaps matching TRBD1 (6 bases). Germline assignment: CDR1 LNHNV and CDR2 YYDKDF (reference sequence). The CDR3 runs to 16 residues. V was cut by 1 base and J by 2 bases, with 9 bases left in between. CDR3 sequence reads: CATSRGSGAGANVLTF. CDR3 nucleotides: TGTGCCACCAGCAGAGGGTCAGGGGCTGGGGCCAACGTCCTGACTTTC.

This clone was counted once. This chain joins TRBV9 and TRBJ1-2; 10 bases fit TRBD1. The germline CDR1 and CDR2 sequences are SGDLS and YYNGEE. V shed 1 base and J 4 bases; nucleotides not matched to a gene: 4. This CDR3 comprises 15 residues. The CDR3 DNA is TGTGCCAGCAGCGTACTGGGACAGGGGAGCTATGGCTACACCTTC. Translating gives CASSVLGQGSYGYTF.